The 23 T cell receptor beta chains below were found in one sample sequenced in a study of siplizumab effects on memory and regulatory T cells. TCRdb's table, derived via immunoSEQ multiplex PCR, lists solely in-frame clones and lacks some. The sample carries fewer than 100,000 clones, approximately 95% recorded once. Material for sequencing was CD8+ T cells sorted from blood. The receptor source for this set is a human donor in good health.

A note on this clone: Germline is not matched at one junction end, which may reflect a read error. This chain links TRBV7-7 with TRBJ2-7; TRBD2 matches 13 bases. Germline V gene lookup returns CDR1 SSHAT and CDR2 FNYEAQ (reference sequence). This CDR3 has 17 residues. This CDR3 is CASSSAGWTSGSYEQYF. CDR3 nucleotides: TGTGCTAGCAGCTCCGCTGGGTGGACTAGCGGGAGCTACGAGCAGTACTTC.

The chain employs TRBV4-1 and TRBJ1-1; 7 bases are shared with TRBD1. V shed 7 bases, J shed 7 bases, and the junction held 9 bases outside the gene matches. Per the germline V gene, CDR1 is MGHRA and CDR2 is YSYEKL. The CDR3 contains 13 residues. CDR3 nucleotides: TGCGCCAGCACCTCACCGGGACAGAGTGAAGCTTTCTTT. This encodes CASTSPGQSEAFF.

This clone was found a few times. The V and J genes are TRBV5-1 and TRBJ2-5; 10 positions agree with TRBD2. The V gene's germline CDR1 is SGHRS and CDR2 YFSETQ. The CDR3 runs to 15 residues. The J segment lost 3 bases and the V segment lost 4 bases, leaving 6 bases of the junction unmatched. DNA of the CDR3: TGCGCCAGCAGCAGCACTAGCGGGATGGAAGAGACCCAGTACTTC. Translating it yields CASSSTSGMEETQYF.

The chain couples TRBV7-8 to TRBJ2-7; either TRBD1 or TRBD2 may fit D (5 bases each). Trimming shortened V by 5 bases and J by 0 bases, and 11 bases separated the two germline ends. This CDR3 has 14 amino acids. CDR1 and CDR2 (germline): SGHVS, FQNEAQ. CDR3: CASSPRGPSYEQYF. Written as DNA, the CDR3 is TGTGCCAGCAGCCCGAGGGGTCCCTCCTACGAGCAGTACTTC. Full variable domain (missing parts from reference TRBV7-8 and TRBJ2-7): GAGVSQSPRYKVAKRGQDVALRCDPISGHVSLFWYQQALGQGPEFLTYFQNEAQLDKSGLPSDRFFAERPEGSVSTLKIQRTQQEDSAVYLCASSPRGPSYEQYFGPGTRLTVT.

The chain joins TRBV11-2 to TRBJ2-5; D possibly corresponds to TRBD2 (6 bases). The CDR3 sequence is 14 residues long. Germline-derived CDR1 and CDR2 are SGHAT and FQNNGV. V dropped 7 bases and J dropped 5 bases, with 17 bases sitting between them. DNA of the CDR3: TGTGCCAGCACCCAACGGGGGACGGTGGAGACCCAGTACTTC. Its translation is CASTQRGTVETQYF.

This chain connects TRBV28 to TRBJ2-7; 9 bases are shared with TRBD1. The J segment lost 3 bases and the V segment lost 4 bases, leaving 1 base of the junction unmatched. The CDR3 runs 13 residues. CDR1 and CDR2 from the germline V gene are MDHEN and SYDVKM. CDR3 coding DNA: TGTGCCAGCAGTTCGGGACAGGGCTACGAGCAGTACTTC. Protein: CASSSGQGYEQYF.

The V gene is TRBV27, the J gene TRBJ1-3; no definite D call. CDR3 size: 13 residues. Germline CDR1 is MNHEY and CDR2 is SMNVEV (reference sequence). Trimming left V 5 bases short and J 3 bases short, with 8 bases between. CDR3 loop: CASSPGGGNTIYF. The CDR3 nucleotides read TGTGCCAGCAGTCCGGGTGGTGGAAACACCATATATTTT.

This chain uses TRBV25-1 with TRBJ2-2, with TRBD1 matching over 10 bases. Germline V gives CDR1 MGHDK, CDR2 SYGVNS. The CDR3 consists of 16 residues. Germline trimming cut 3 bases from V and 4 bases from J; bases unmatched to any gene: 5. CDR3 sequence (DNA): TGTGCCAGCAGTGACTTAGGACAGGGGGGCACCGGGGAGCTGTTTTTT. As protein: CASSDLGQGGTGELFF.

V gene TRBV27 combines with J gene TRBJ2-7, with 7 positions matching TRBD2. The V gene end was trimmed by 0 bases and the J gene end by 6 bases; junction bases not matched to a gene: 8. The germline CDR1 and CDR2 sequences are MNHEY and SMNVEV (reference sequence). This CDR3 spans 15 amino acids. CDR3 DNA sequence: TGTGCCAGCAGTTTATCAAGGGGCCCGGGGGGCGAGCAGTACTTC. It yields the protein CASSLSRGPGGEQYF.

This chain links TRBV21-1 with TRBJ2-1; the D segment call TRBD2 is taken from the table without a DNA check. TRBV21-1 represents a pseudogene. This CDR3 region has 15 residues. The chain's CDR3 is CASSKWDSAPYEQFF. CDR3 in DNA: TGTGCCAGCAGCAAGTGGGATAGCGCCCCATATGAGCAGTTCTTC.

This chain uses TRBV27 with TRBJ2-1; the match to TRBD2 covers 11 bases. CDR1 is MNHEY, CDR2 SMNVEV, per germline (reference sequence). J lost 5 bases, V lost 4 bases, and 7 bases had no gene match. This CDR3 spans 16 amino acids. CDR3 sequence: CASSSPGLAANNEQFF. DNA for the CDR3: TGTGCCAGCAGTTCACCGGGACTAGCGGCTAACAATGAGCAGTTCTTC.

The V and J genes are TRBV7-8 and TRBJ2-7, with D unclear. This CDR3 region has 11 residues. The germline gives CDR1 SGHVS, CDR2 FQNEAQ. The V end lost 4 bases, the J end lost 4 bases, and 5 bases lay between the germline ends. The CDR3 here is CASSSEYEQYF. The CDR3 DNA sequence: TGTGCCAGCAGCTCGGAATACGAGCAGTACTTC. Combining the CDR3 with reference TRBV7-8 and TRBJ2-7 gives the whole variable domain GAGVSQSPRYKVAKRGQDVALRCDPISGHVSLFWYQQALGQGPEFLTYFQNEAQLDKSGLPSDRFFAERPEGSVSTLKIQRTQQEDSAVYLCASSSEYEQYFGPGTRLTVT.

Only one count was recorded for this clone. The chain's CDR3 is CASSPGQGYTEAFF. The CDR3 coding sequence is TGTGCCAGCAGCCCGGGACAGGGGTACACTGAAGCTTTCTTT. The rearrangement uses TRBV5-4 and TRBJ1-1; 10 nucleotides agree with TRBD1. Germline trimming cut 4 bases from V and 3 bases from J; bases unmatched to any gene: 3. This CDR3 contains 14 residues. Germline-derived CDR1 and CDR2 are SGHNT and YYREEE (reference sequence).

This clone has just one count. This chain uses TRBV19 with TRBJ2-1, with TRBD2 as a possible D gene (6 bases). This CDR3 is 13 amino acids long. Germline V CDR1 and CDR2: LNHDA, SQIVND (reference sequence). Trimming removed 3 bases at V and 3 bases at J, with 6 bases between. As DNA, the CDR3 is TGTGCCAGTAGTATCGGGGGCTACAATGAGCAGTTCTTC. Protein sequence: CASSIGGYNEQFF.

This chain connects TRBV19 to TRBJ1-3; TRBD1 matches at 8 bases. CDR1 and CDR2 (germline): LNHDA, SQIVND (reference sequence). This CDR3 has 15 amino acids. V lost 7 bases to trimming and J lost 0 bases; unmatched junction nucleotides: 5. CDR3: CASTDTGGSGNTIYF. CDR3 nucleotides: TGTGCCAGTACCGACACAGGGGGCTCTGGAAACACCATATATTTT.

V gene TRBV7-6 combines with J gene TRBJ1-2; D call uncertain. In germline, CDR1 is SGHVS, CDR2 FNYEAQ. The CDR3 extends over 15 amino acids. The V and J ends lost 5 bases and 4 bases respectively, with 17 bases between them. The CDR3 region is CASSPEVRVRYGYTF. CDR3 nucleotide sequence: TGTGCCAGCAGCCCTGAGGTACGGGTGCGCTATGGCTACACCTTC.

This chain uses TRBV7-2 with TRBJ2-7; 10 bases line up with TRBD2. CDR1 SGHTA and CDR2 FQGNSA come from the germline V gene. The ends lost 5 bases at V and 4 bases at J; junction bases unmatched: 17. The CDR3 is made up of 18 amino acids. In DNA form, the CDR3 reads TGTGCCAGCAGCCCCCTCCTAGCGGGAGACAGGGCTGGGTACGAGCAGTACTTC. Its protein product is CASSPLLAGDRAGYEQYF.

The V and J genes are TRBV7-9 and TRBJ2-7; 8 bases agree with TRBD2. The germline V gene encodes CDR1 SEHNR and CDR2 FQNEAQ (reference sequence). The CDR3 sequence is 15 residues long. V lost 5 bases and J lost 4; bases outside the gene matches: 10. The CDR3 region has the DNA TGTGCCAGCAGCCCTACGGGCGGGAGGTCGTACGAGCAGTACTTC. Amino acids: CASSPTGGRSYEQYF.

The genes are TRBV27 and TRBJ2-2; 7 bases agree with TRBD1. The CDR3 is 14 residues long. V lost 6 bases to trimming and J lost 10 bases; unmatched junction nucleotides: 11. CDR1 is MNHEY, CDR2 SMNVEV, per germline (reference sequence). The CDR3 sequence: CASRIGGGELELFF. The CDR3 region has the DNA TGTGCCAGCAGAATAGGGGGCGGCGAGCTGGAGCTGTTTTTT.

V is TRBV28 and J is TRBJ2-1; possible D gene TRBD2, 6 bases. Germline loops: CDR1 MDHEN, CDR2 SYDVKM. This CDR3 is 15 amino acids long. The V and J ends lost 4 bases and 0 bases respectively, with 10 bases between them. This CDR3 reads CASSSPAGSYNEQFF. The CDR3 DNA sequence: TGTGCCAGCAGTTCCCCAGCGGGCTCCTACAATGAGCAGTTCTTC.

Comments on this clone: Other DNA sequences in this sample translate to the same CDR3. The chain employs TRBV27 and TRBJ1-2; tentatively, D is TRBD1 (5 bases). V was trimmed by 3 bases and J by 4 bases, leaving 9 bases between them. The CDR3 consists of 13 residues. In germline, CDR1 is MNHEY, CDR2 SMNVEV (reference sequence). The CDR3 DNA sequence: TGTGCCAGCAGTTTTACAGGTAGCTATGGCTACACCTTC. Translation: CASSFTGSYGYTF.

The rearrangement links TRBV5-6 to TRBJ2-1; TRBD2 is a possible D gene (5 bases). The CDR3 runs to 15 residues. CDR1 is SGHDT, CDR2 YYEEEE, per germline. The V gene lost 2 bases and the J gene lost 8 bases, with 17 bases spanning the gap. The CDR3 protein is CASSFGVSRGHEQFF. In DNA form, the CDR3 reads TGTGCCAGCAGCTTCGGGGTCTCTCGCGGCCATGAGCAGTTCTTC.

The genes are TRBV9 and TRBJ2-5; 12 bases match TRBD2. Trimming removed 3 bases from V and 5 bases from J; junction bases left unmatched: 8. Germline V gene data show CDR1 as SGDLS and CDR2 as YYNGEE. This CDR3 has 16 residues. As DNA, the CDR3 is TGTGCCAGCAGCGAACTAGCGGGAGGAATTGGTGAGACCCAGTACTTC. Protein sequence: CASSELAGGIGETQYF.